This T cell receptor beta chain originates from a study of OX40 agonist ivuxolimab in advanced cancers. Across the study: Enrolled patients in dose escalation had cancers that were hepatocellular carcinoma, melanoma, renal cell or head and neck cancer. Study outcomes and limitations: At doses 0.1 to 3.0 mg/kg, CD4+ and CD8+ clones expanded. Among the lowest peripheral clonal expansion occurred in 0.1-3.0 mg/kg partial responders. Expanded clones were, on average, more numerous in CD8+ T cells than in CD4+.

The ends were cut back, 7 bases at V and 7 bases at J, with 17 bases in the middle. The CDR3 extends over 14 amino acids. CDR1 is SGDLS and CDR2 is YYNGEE in the germline V gene. This table comes from immunoSEQ multiplex PCR, and its TCRdb copy is limited to in-frame clones, with some not included. The sample gives just under 65,000 clones, around 90% of which show up once; about 5% is in the top ten. A word on this clone: What it binds is unknown.

The TCR was taken from an adult with an advanced solid tumor such as melanoma, head and neck, liver or kidney cancer. The sequences come from CD4+ or CD8+ T cells sorted from blood, collected in a trial of the OX40 agonist ivuxolimab. The rearrangement joins TRBV9 to TRBJ2-2; a possible D gene is TRBD2 (6 bases). CDR3 region: CASRRAGIVGELFF. CDR3 in DNA: TGTGCCAGCCGGAGGGCGGGGATCGTCGGGGAGCTGTTTTTT.